Described below is a single TCR beta chain sequence and its context. Antigen specificity is unknown. Sequenced by immunoSEQ multiplex PCR; TCRdb stores in-frame clones only, minus some. This table holds thousands of clones, over 80% found once. The sample comes from a study of PD-1 blockade in mismatch repair-deficient tumors. Germline assignment: CDR1 SQVTM and CDR2 ANQGSEA. The trim removed 5 bases at V and 7 bases at J, leaving 6 bases unmatched. The CDR3 runs 14 residues. Study observations and caveats: Tumor-resident clones, often absent from pretreatment blood, expanded after pembrolizumab and then contracted.

The time point was: approximately eleven-day in vitro stimulation with candidate neoantigen peptide 7. A roughly 11-day in vitro culture was run per each of seven reactive peptides. A no-peptide control culture served as baseline for clone fold changes. The clonotype originates from an adult with mismatch repair-deficient cancer. Material: cells cultured in vitro, obtained from a patient treated with pembrolizumab. This chain connects TRBV29-1 to TRBJ2-1; TRBD1 agrees at 12 bases. CDR3: CSVKPGQGANEQFF. In DNA form, the CDR3 reads TGCAGCGTTAAACCGGGACAGGGGGCGAATGAGCAGTTCTTC.